This T cell receptor (beta chain) was observed in a study of shared clonotypes between healthy human individuals. On the study more broadly: For every donor, three CD4 naive, three CD4 memory, two CD8 naive and one CD8 memory plates were used. Study outcomes and limitations: Memory subsets generally showed smaller estimated richness than naive subsets did.

As defined, naive CD8 cells were CD45RO-negative and positively selected for CCR7, with terminally differentiated effector memory CD45RA+ cells excluded. This was a deep-level run. Several immunoSEQ plates received, in even portions, the genomic DNA of each subset. Method: immunoSEQ multiplex PCR; TCRdb's copy keeps in-frame clones and lacks some. Among millions of clones listed, about 92% were seen once. As regards this clone: Its antigen is not known.

From germline, CDR1 is SGHRS and CDR2 YFSETQ. CDR3 length: 14 residues. Germline trimming cut 1 base from V and 2 bases from J; bases unmatched to any gene: 1. This rearrangement joins TRBV5-1 to TRBJ2-5; 8 nucleotides agree with TRBD1. The sample was naive CD8+ T cells from PBMCs. The source of this sequence is a man aged 18 to 29 in good health. Some clones in this sample may be carry-over from other donors' samples. The CDR3 loop reads CASSLRTGQETQYF. Here the CDR3 DNA reads TGCGCCAGCAGCTTGCGGACAGGGCAAGAGACCCAGTACTTC.